This T cell receptor (beta chain) stems from a study of PD-L1 blockade in urothelial cancer listed by TCRdb under 2017. In terms of the full investigation: Therapy was started in about 2014 for all patients, and atezolizumab 1,200 mg was administered intravenously every 3 weeks. Twenty-five of 29 patients were identified as males with urothelial cancer of bladder origin, and a prior smoking history was reported by 18 of 29 patients. Patients had an ECOG performance status of 0 or 1 and had received between 0 and 3 prior chemotherapy regimens. Blood samples were analyzed at two time points: 3 weeks after treatment start (second dose) and 6 weeks after treatment start. Blood samples gave median yields of about 150,000 T cells and 82,636 unique TCRs, along with a median clonality of roughly 0.08. An exploratory multi-omic analysis was conducted of the somatic, immune and clinical correlates of response to PD-L1 blockade with atezolizumab in urothelial cancer. Pretreatment tumor samples, along with matched peripheral blood serially collected before and after atezolizumab treatment, were subjected to TCR sequencing. Durable clinical benefit meant progression-free survival longer than 6 months, and TCR features were also tested against progression-free and overall survival. In the same patients who had TCR sequencing, pretreatment tumors also underwent whole exome sequencing and RNA sequencing. Roughly 9 patients reached durable clinical benefit, while some 19 patients did not. Pretreatment blood TCR-seq was available for 30 or so patients, at least one posttreatment blood collection was obtained for roughly 25 patients, and tumor TCR-seq was available for roughly 25 patients. The investigation overall reported the following: Because the sample size was small (n ≈ 30) and many exploratory analyses were performed, the results are intended to be hypothesis-generating. Improved progression-free and overall survival was found to be associated with pretreatment peripheral blood TCR clonality below the median. Patients with durable benefit showed greater expansion of tumor-associated TCR clones in peripheral blood 3 weeks after starting treatment (n ≈ 20, p = 0.022).

Synthetic TCR analog templates were spiked into each PCR to estimate absolute template abundance from read counts. The immunoSEQ assay was used to amplify TCRbeta CDR3 regions from genomic DNA with bias-controlled V and J gene primers. Sequencing of rearranged TCRbeta segments was performed at approximately 20X coverage. As for the authors' bioinformatics: Sequencing errors were corrected by clustering, and CDR3s were annotated against IMGT so that V, D and J genes could be assigned. Downstream analyses used only productive TCRbeta rearrangements, leaving out any out-of-frame or stop-codon sequences. To compute clonality, Shannon entropy was normalized by the log of the number of unique productive sequences and then subtracted from one. Clones differing between time points or between blood and tumor were identified using Fisher's exact test with Benjamini-Hochberg correction, with an adjusted p below 0.01 applied as the threshold. TCRdb holds this immuneACCESS table with in-frame rearrangements only. Some clones are missing; in checked studies, unresolved V genes explain under half, and the rest has no known cause. The DNA was the basis for D and trimming; V, J and clone size are from that table. The sample table holds about 130,000 clones, of which roughly 83% were seen once. The leading ten clones occupy 3.2% of the sample.

Concerning this clone itself: Its antigen specificity is not known. Base qualities are missing; no much larger clone stands one base away.

Trimming at the junction amounts to 7 bases on V and 9 bases on J, and the germline ends lie 13 bases apart. CDR1 and CDR2 are read off the germline V gene as MNHNS and SASEGT. The CDR3 measures 13 amino acids from cysteine to phenylalanine. The DNA shown is the 39-base CDR3, in frame from base 1. What this sample's time point label stands for: pretreatment peripheral blood. The cohort comprised 30 or so patients with locally advanced or metastatic urothelial carcinoma treated at Memorial Sloan Kettering on a trial protocol. Peripheral blood mononuclear cells were collected pretreatment and during treatment, at between 1 and 8 total time points per patient. The Qiagen DNeasy Blood extraction kit was used to purify genomic DNA from total PBMCs and tumor samples. PBMCs were collected pretreatment and during treatment, and were isolated and stored as previously described.

The clonotype originates from a man aged 45-60 years with urothelial cancer. The chain links TRBV6-1 with TRBJ1-6; the D gene cannot be resolved reliably. The sequencing here drew on PBMCs, taken around atezolizumab (anti-PD-L1) treatment. The sequenced DNA: TGTGCCAGCATGGAGCGGGAGATTTCACCCCTCCACTTT. The translation is CASMEREISPLHF.